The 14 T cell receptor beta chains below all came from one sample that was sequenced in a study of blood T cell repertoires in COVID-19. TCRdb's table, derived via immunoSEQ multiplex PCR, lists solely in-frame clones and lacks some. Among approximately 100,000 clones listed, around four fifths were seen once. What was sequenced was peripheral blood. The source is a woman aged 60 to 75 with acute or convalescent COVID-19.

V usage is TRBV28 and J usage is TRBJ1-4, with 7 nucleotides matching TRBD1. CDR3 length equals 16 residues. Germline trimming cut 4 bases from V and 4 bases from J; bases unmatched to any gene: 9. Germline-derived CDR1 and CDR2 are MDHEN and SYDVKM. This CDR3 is CASSSSVGTVNEKLFF. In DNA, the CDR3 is TGTGCCAGCAGTTCCTCTGTTGGGACAGTTAATGAAAAACTGTTTTTT. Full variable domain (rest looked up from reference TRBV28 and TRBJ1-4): DVKVTQSSRYLVKRTGEKVFLECVQDMDHENMFWYRQDPGLGLRLIYFSYDVKMKEKGDIPEGYSVSREKKERFSLILESASTNQTSMYLCASSSSVGTVNEKLFFGSGTQLSVL.

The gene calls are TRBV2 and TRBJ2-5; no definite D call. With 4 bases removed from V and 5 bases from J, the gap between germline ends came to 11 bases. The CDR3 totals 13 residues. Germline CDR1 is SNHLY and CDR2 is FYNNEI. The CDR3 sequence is CASSVPGGETQYF. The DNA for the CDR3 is TGTGCCAGCAGTGTGCCAGGTGGGGAGACCCAGTACTTC.

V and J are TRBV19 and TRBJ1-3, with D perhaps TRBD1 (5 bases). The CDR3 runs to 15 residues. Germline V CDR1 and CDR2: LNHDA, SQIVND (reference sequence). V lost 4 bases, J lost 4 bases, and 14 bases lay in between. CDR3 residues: CASSTPQGAGNTIYF. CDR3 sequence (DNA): TGTGCCAGTAGTACCCCCCAAGGGGCCGGAAACACCATATATTTT.

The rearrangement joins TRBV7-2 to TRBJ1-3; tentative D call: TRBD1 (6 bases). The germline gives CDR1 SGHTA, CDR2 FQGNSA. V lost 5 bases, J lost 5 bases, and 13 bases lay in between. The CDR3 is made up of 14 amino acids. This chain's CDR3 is CASSEQGWRNTIYF. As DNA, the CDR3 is TGTGCCAGCAGCGAACAGGGATGGAGAAACACCATATATTTT.

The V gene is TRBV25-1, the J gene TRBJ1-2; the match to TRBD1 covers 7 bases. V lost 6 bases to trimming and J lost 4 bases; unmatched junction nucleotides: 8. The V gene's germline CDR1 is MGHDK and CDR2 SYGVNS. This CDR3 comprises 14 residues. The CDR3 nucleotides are TGTGCCAGCAGCCGGGACAGTACTGGCTATGGCTACACCTTC. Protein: CASSRDSTGYGYTF.

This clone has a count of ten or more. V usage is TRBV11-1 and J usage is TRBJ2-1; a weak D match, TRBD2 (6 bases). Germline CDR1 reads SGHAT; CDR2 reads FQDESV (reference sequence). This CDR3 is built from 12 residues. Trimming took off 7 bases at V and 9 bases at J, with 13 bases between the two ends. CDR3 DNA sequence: TGTGCCAGCACCCTCCGGGGGACTGAGCAGTTCTTC. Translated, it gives CASTLRGTEQFF.

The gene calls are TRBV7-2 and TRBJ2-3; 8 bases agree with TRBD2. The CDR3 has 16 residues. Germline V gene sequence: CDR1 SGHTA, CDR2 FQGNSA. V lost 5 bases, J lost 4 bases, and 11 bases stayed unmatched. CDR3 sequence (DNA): TGTGCCAGCAGCCCTCAAGCGGGAGCGGGCTCAGATACGCAGTATTTT. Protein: CASSPQAGAGSDTQYF.

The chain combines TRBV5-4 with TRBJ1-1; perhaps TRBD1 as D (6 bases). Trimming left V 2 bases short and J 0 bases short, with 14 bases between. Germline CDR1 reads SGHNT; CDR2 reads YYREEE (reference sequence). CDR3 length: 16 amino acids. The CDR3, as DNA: TGTGCCAGCAGCTTTGGAGGGAGGGGGATGAACACTGAAGCTTTCTTT. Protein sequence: CASSFGGRGMNTEAFF.

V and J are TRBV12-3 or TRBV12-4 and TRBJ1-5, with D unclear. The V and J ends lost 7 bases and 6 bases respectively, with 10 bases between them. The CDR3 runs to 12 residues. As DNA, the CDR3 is TGTGCCAGCACCTTCTCGGGTCAGCCCCAGCATTTT. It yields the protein CASTFSGQPQHF.

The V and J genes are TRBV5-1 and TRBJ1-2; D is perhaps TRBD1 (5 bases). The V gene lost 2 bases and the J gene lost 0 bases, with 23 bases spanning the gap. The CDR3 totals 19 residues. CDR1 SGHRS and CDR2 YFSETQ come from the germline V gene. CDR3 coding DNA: TGCGCCAGCAGCTTTTCCCGGCAGGGTTCGGCACATTCTAACTATGGCTACACCTTC. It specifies CASSFSRQGSAHSNYGYTF.

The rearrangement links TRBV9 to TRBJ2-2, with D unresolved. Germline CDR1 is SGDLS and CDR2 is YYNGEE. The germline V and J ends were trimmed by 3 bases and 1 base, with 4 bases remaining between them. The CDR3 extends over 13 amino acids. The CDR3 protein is CASSARNTGELFF. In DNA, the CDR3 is TGTGCCAGCAGCGCCAGGAACACCGGGGAGCTGTTTTTT.

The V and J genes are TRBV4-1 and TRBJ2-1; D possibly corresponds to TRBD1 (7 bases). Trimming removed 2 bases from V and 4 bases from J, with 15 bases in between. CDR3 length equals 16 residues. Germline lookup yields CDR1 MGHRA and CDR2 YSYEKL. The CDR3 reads CASSQPTGRQYNEQFF. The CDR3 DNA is TGCGCCAGCAGCCAACCGACAGGGAGGCAGTACAATGAGCAGTTCTTC.

The CDR3 is CASSSWGGRAVGELFF. The CDR3 DNA reads as TGTGCCAGCAGTTCTTGGGGCGGGAGGGCCGTCGGGGAGCTGTTTTTT. The V and J genes are TRBV5-4 and TRBJ2-2, with TRBD2 matching 9 bases. J gave up 7 bases and V 5 bases, and 12 bases lay outside the gene matches. CDR1 is SGHNT and CDR2 is YYREEE in the germline V gene (reference sequence). This CDR3 has 16 amino acids. Full variable domain (remainder filled in from reference TRBV5-4 and TRBJ2-2): ETGVTQSPTHLIKTRGQQVTLRCSSQSGHNTVSWYQQALGQGPQFIFQYYREEENGRGNFPPRFSGLQFPNYSSELNVNALELDDSALYLCASSSWGGRAVGELFFGEGSRLTVL.

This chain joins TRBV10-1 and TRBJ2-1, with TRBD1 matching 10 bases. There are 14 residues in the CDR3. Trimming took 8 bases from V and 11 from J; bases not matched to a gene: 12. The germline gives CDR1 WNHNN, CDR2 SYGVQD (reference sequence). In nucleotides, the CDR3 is TGCGCCAGCTCTAAGGGAGGGACAGGGGAAAAGCAGTTCTTC. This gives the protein CASSKGGTGEKQFF.